Ten or more counts support the clone carrying this TCR beta chain. Its antigen is unknown. An end of the junction differs from the germline gene, which may be a read error. The entry originates in a study of blood T cells in healthy people across ages. Study results and caveats: Strong correlation existed between TCR beta diversity and naive T cell percentage.

Alongside a J-beta primer mix, a sample-barcoded 5' primer served in a second PCR lasting roughly 6 to 11 cycles. TCRdb re-called the 5' RACE reads through MiXCR, storing one row per CDR3 protein. The table lists about 900,000 distinct CDR3 sequences, around 62% of them singletons. Germline values: CDR1 SGHRS, CDR2 YFSETQ. This CDR3 contains 14 residues. The TCR sequence derives from a man aged 30 to 45 in good health. The rearrangement links TRBV5-1 to TRBJ2-6; D unresolved. Sample: blood. The CDR3 DNA reads TGTGCCAGCAGCTTTCGGTCTGGGGCCAACGTCCTGACTTTC. Its protein product is CASSFRSGANVLTF. Looking up the rest from reference TRBV5-1 and TRBJ2-6 gives the full variable domain: KAGVTQTPRYLIKTRGQQVTLSCSPISGHRSVSWYQQTPGQGLQFLFEYFSETQRNKGNFPGRFSGRQFSNSRSEMNVSTLELGDSALYLCASSFRSGANVLTFGAGSRLTVL.